This is a list of T cell receptor beta chains from one sample in a study of shared clonotypes between healthy human individuals. TCRdb's table, derived via immunoSEQ multiplex PCR, lists solely in-frame clones and lacks some. The data hold millions of clones, with just over 90% observed a single time. Sequencing input: naive CD4+ T cells sorted from blood. The receptors originated from a man aged 18 to 35 in good health. Each CDR3 is given with its conserved first and last residue. Each record gives: clone size, V gene, D gene, J gene, CDR3 protein, CDR3 DNA. D genes are given only for firm matches. A row's size may be missing; if present it is once, few, many or a size class.

-,TRBV25-1,TRBD2,TRBJ2-1,CASSGTSGRAVEQFF,TGTGCCAGCAGTGGGACTAGCGGGAGGGCCGTTGAGCAGTTCTTC
-,TRBV6-6,TRBD1,TRBJ1-3,CASSYSGDRVDTIYF,TGTGCCAGCAGTTACTCGGGGGACAGGGTTGACACCATATATTTT
few,TRBV19,TRBD2,TRBJ2-5,CASSMVAGVETQYF,TGTGCCAGTAGTATGGTAGCGGGGGTAGAGACCCAGTACTTC
-,TRBV6-5,-,TRBJ2-2,CASSTRNTGELFF,TGTGCCAGCAGCACCCGTAACACCGGGGAGCTGTTTTTT
-,TRBV5-1,TRBD1,TRBJ2-3,CASSSTPPGQGPTDTQYF,TGCGCCAGCAGCTCGACGCCGCCGGGACAGGGACCTACAGATACGCAGTATTTT
-,TRBV30,-,TRBJ1-6,CAWSVKNSPLHF,TGTGCCTGGAGTGTAAAGAATTCACCCCTCCACTTT
-,TRBV5-1,-,TRBJ1-3,CASSPGGFALSGNTIYF,TGCGCCAGCAGCCCCGGGGGTTTCGCCCTCTCTGGAAACACCATATATTTT
-,TRBV19,-,TRBJ1-1,CASSRGALENTEAFF,TGTGCCAGTAGTCGCGGGGCCCTTGAGAACACTGAAGCTTTCTTT
-,TRBV21-1,-,TRBJ1-5,CASSKSSPGQLNQPQHF,TGTGCCAGCAGCAAATCTTCCCCGGGCCAGCTCAATCAGCCCCAGCATTTT
-,TRBV18,-,TRBJ2-7,CASPPTLGGRDEQYF,TGTGCCAGCCCACCAACCCTTGGAGGGCGGGACGAGCAGTACTTC
-,TRBV7-9,-,TRBJ1-1,CASSLQGTMNTEAFF,TGTGCCAGCAGCTTACAGGGAACGATGAACACTGAAGCTTTCTTT
-,TRBV5-4,-,TRBJ2-7,CASSVSGGYEQYF,TGTGCCAGCAGCGTGTCCGGGGGCTACGAGCAGTACTTC
-,TRBV5-6,-,TRBJ1-2,CASTTDGGHYGYTF,TGTGCCAGCACCACGGACGGGGGCCACTATGGCTACACCTTC
-,TRBV5-1,TRBD1,TRBJ2-3,CASSLPGGDTQYF,TGCGCCAGCAGCTTGCCAGGGGGAGATACGCAGTATTTT
once,TRBV6-1,-,TRBJ1-2,CASSEAGFGSQNYGYTF,TGTGCCAGCAGTGAAGCGGGGTTTGGATCACAGAACTATGGCTACACCTTC
-,TRBV7-2,-,TRBJ2-7,CASSLSTASYEQYF,TGTGCCAGCAGCTTAAGCACAGCTTCCTACGAGCAGTACTTC
-,TRBV9,-,TRBJ2-1,CASSRDGDGVYEQFF,TGTGCCAGCAGCCGCGATGGGGACGGTGTGTATGAGCAGTTCTTC
-,TRBV27,TRBD2,TRBJ2-5,CASSSMAGGPQTQYF,TGTGCCAGCAGTTCGATGGCGGGAGGGCCGCAGACCCAGTACTTC
-,TRBV7-9,-,TRBJ1-6,CASSPGARNSPLHF,TGTGCCAGCAGCCCGGGGGCGCGGAATTCACCCCTCCACTTT
-,TRBV30,-,TRBJ1-1,CAWSFSTVGRTTEAFF,TGTGCCTGGAGTTTCAGCACGGTGGGTCGTACCACTGAAGCTTTCTTT
-,TRBV30,-,TRBJ1-2,CAWSGTATNYGYTF,TGTGCCTGGAGTGGGACAGCAACTAACTATGGCTACACCTTC
-,TRBV6-5,-,TRBJ2-3,CASSLGGNADTQYF,TGTGCCAGCAGTCTCGGTGGTAACGCAGATACGCAGTATTTT
-,TRBV6-5,TRBD2,TRBJ2-2,CASRRTSGPTGELFF,TGTGCCAGCAGGCGAACTAGCGGCCCCACCGGGGAGCTGTTTTTT
-,TRBV27,-,TRBJ2-7,CASSLSRPSYEQYF,TGTGCCAGCAGTTTATCGCGGCCCTCATACGAGCAGTACTTC
-,TRBV5-1,TRBD2,TRBJ2-3,CASSSQIAGPTDTQYF,TGCGCCAGCAGTTCACAAATAGCGGGGCCCACAGATACGCAGTATTTT
-,TRBV6-1,-,TRBJ2-3,CASSGVSAPSTDTQYF,TGTGCCAGCAGTGGAGTTTCGGCTCCCAGCACAGATACGCAGTATTTT
-,TRBV15,-,TRBJ1-2,CATSRDKALRSYTF,TGTGCCACCAGCAGAGATAAGGCTCTGAGATCCTACACCTTC
-,TRBV12-5,-,TRBJ2-5,CASATTLGGREETQYF,TGTGCTAGTGCCACGACTTTGGGGGGCCGGGAAGAGACCCAGTACTTC
-,TRBV2,TRBD2,TRBJ2-2,CASNPTSGGWAGELFF,TGTGCCAGCAACCCGACTAGCGGGGGTTGGGCCGGGGAGCTGTTTTTT
once,TRBV4-3,TRBD1,TRBJ2-7,CASSQDTGTVPYEQYF,TGCGCCAGCAGCCAAGATACCGGGACAGTACCGTACGAGCAGTACTTC
-,TRBV6-4,TRBD1,TRBJ1-5,CASSPDRGQPQHF,TGTGCCAGCAGTCCGGACAGGGGGCAGCCCCAGCATTTT
-,TRBV11-3,TRBD2,TRBJ2-1,CASAGGPGNEQFF,TGTGCCAGCGCGGGAGGGCCCGGGAATGAGCAGTTCTTC
-,TRBV19,-,TRBJ2-5,CASSRGDTQETQYF,TGTGCCAGTAGTAGAGGGGACACACAAGAGACCCAGTACTTC
-,TRBV19,-,TRBJ2-2,CASNPDTGELFF,TGTGCCAGTAACCCGGATACCGGGGAGCTGTTTTTT
once,TRBV5-1,-,TRBJ2-1,CASSLVIGSGNEQFF,TGCGCCAGCAGCTTAGTTATCGGGAGTGGAAATGAGCAGTTCTTC
-,TRBV11-2,-,TRBJ2-3,CASSARRADTQYF,TGTGCCAGCAGCGCTAGGCGGGCAGATACGCAGTATTTT
once,TRBV6-5,-,TRBJ1-2,CASSSGLRGYTF,TGTGCCAGCAGTTCAGGGCTTAGAGGCTACACCTTC
-,TRBV5-1,TRBD1,TRBJ2-5,CASSSGQGAETQYF,TGCGCCAGCAGCTCGGGACAGGGGGCAGAGACCCAGTACTTC
-,TRBV27,-,TRBJ2-5,CASSLSEGTQYF,TGTGCCAGCAGTTTATCGGAAGGAACCCAGTACTTC
-,TRBV5-1,TRBD2,TRBJ2-1,CASVSLAGGPYNEQFF,TGCGCCAGCGTATCCTTAGCGGGGGGGCCCTACAATGAGCAGTTCTTC
-,TRBV28,TRBD1,TRBJ2-7,CASSPTGAFYEQYF,TGTGCCAGCAGTCCGACAGGGGCCTTCTACGAGCAGTACTTC